The 10 T cell receptor beta chains below were found in one sample sequenced in a study of blood T cell repertoires in COVID-19. Data came from immunoSEQ multiplex PCR; TCRdb stores just in-frame clones and leaves some out. The sample has roughly 300,000 clones; roughly nine tenths are singletons. The sequenced sample consisted of peripheral blood. Receptors were obtained from a woman in her 30s with COVID-19, enrolled during active disease.

In its sample, this clone was seen once. This chain uses TRBV5-1 with TRBJ2-5; TRBD2 might be the D (5 bases). Trimming left V 1 base short and J 4 bases short, with 8 bases between. Germline CDR1 SGHRS, CDR2 YFSETQ. The CDR3 covers 13 residues. CDR3 amino acids: CASSLTRGETQYF. The CDR3 DNA sequence: TGCGCCAGCAGCTTGACCCGGGGAGAGACCCAGTACTTC.

The chain recombines TRBV6-4 with TRBJ1-2; 10 nucleotides agree with TRBD1. In germline, CDR1 is MRHNA, CDR2 SNTAGT. With V trimmed by 6 bases and J by 7 bases, 5 bases remained unmatched. The CDR3 totals 13 residues. The CDR3, as DNA: TGTGCCAGCAGCCCTGACAGGGGGCTTGGCTACACCTTC. As protein: CASSPDRGLGYTF.

This rearrangement joins TRBV2 to TRBJ2-5; 7 bases are shared with TRBD1. The CDR3 extends over 14 amino acids. V gave up 8 bases and J gave up 6 bases; unmatched junction bases: 12. Germline CDR1 and CDR2: SNHLY and FYNNEI. The CDR3 spells CASVRGSPGKTQYF. The CDR3 bases are TGTGCCAGCGTCAGGGGGTCACCTGGAAAGACCCAGTACTTC. Using reference TRBV2 and TRBJ2-5 for the parts outside the CDR3, the full variable domain is EPEVTQTPSHQVTQMGQEVILRCVPISNHLYFYWYRQILGQKVEFLVSFYNNEISEKSEIFDDQFSVERPDGSNFTLKIRSTKLEDSAMYFCASVRGSPGKTQYFGPGTRLLVL.

This chain connects TRBV7-9 to TRBJ1-1; D not certain. The germline CDR1 and CDR2 sequences are SEHNR and FQNEAQ (reference sequence). The CDR3 is made up of 13 amino acids. V was clipped by 11 bases and J by 0 bases, with 13 bases between them. CDR3: CAGPGIMNTEAFF. DNA for the CDR3: TGTGCCGGCCCGGGAATTATGAACACTGAAGCTTTCTTT.

The chain joins TRBV2 to TRBJ2-5; 7 nucleotides align to TRBD1. Germline trimming cut 11 bases from V and 1 base from J; bases unmatched to any gene: 10. CDR3 length equals 14 residues. Germline CDR1 is SNHLY and CDR2 is FYNNEI. The CDR3 sequence: CAGSTGIPQETQYF. The CDR3 DNA sequence: TGTGCCGGATCGACAGGGATTCCCCAAGAGACCCAGTACTTC.

The chain links TRBV7-8 to TRBJ2-6; unclear D gene. The CDR3 length is 13 residues. The V gene lost 6 bases and the J gene lost 4 bases, with 7 bases spanning the gap. Germline V lookup: CDR1 SGHVS, CDR2 FQNEAQ. The CDR3: CASRLRGANVLTF. Here the CDR3 DNA reads TGTGCCAGCAGGCTTCGGGGGGCCAACGTCCTGACTTTC.

This clone was seen more than once but under ten times. The chain joins TRBV27 to TRBJ2-7, with TRBD2 matching 13 bases. Trimming removed 2 bases from V and 7 bases from J; junction bases left unmatched: 14. The germline V gene encodes CDR1 MNHEY and CDR2 SMNVEV (reference sequence). This CDR3 is built from 18 residues. The CDR3 here is CASSLVSPGLAGKEEQYF. The DNA of the CDR3 is TGTGCCAGCAGTTTAGTCTCGCCGGGACTAGCGGGGAAGGAAGAGCAGTACTTC.

This chain links TRBV30 with TRBJ1-6, with D tentatively TRBD1 (5 bases). Per the germline V gene, CDR1 is GTSNPN and CDR2 is SVGIG (reference sequence). The CDR3 totals 14 residues. Between the trimmed V and J ends, which lost 4 bases and 9 bases, there was a span of 16 bases. This CDR3 reads CAWKSWGDPSPLHF. CDR3 DNA sequence: TGTGCCTGGAAATCGTGGGGGGATCCTTCACCCCTCCACTTT.

There are a few counts of this clone. The CDR3 sequence: CASSLYGGRRNTEAFF. The CDR3 DNA sequence: TGTGCCAGCAGCTTGTACGGGGGACGAAGGAACACTGAAGCTTTCTTT. This sequence joins TRBV7-8 and TRBJ1-1, with TRBD1 as a possible D gene (5 bases). Trimming took 3 bases from V and 1 from J, leaving 15 bases between them. The CDR3 has 16 residues. Germline CDR1 and CDR2: SGHVS and FQNEAQ.

The V gene is TRBV5-1, the J gene TRBJ2-3; 8 bases match TRBD2. The CDR3 runs 15 residues. Germline values: CDR1 SGHRS, CDR2 YFSETQ. V was pared by 4 bases and J by 1 base, with 5 bases of the junction left unmatched. CDR3 residues: CASSALAGRTDTQYF. CDR3 coding DNA: TGCGCCAGCAGCGCTTTAGCGGGGCGCACAGATACGCAGTATTTT.